Below, one T cell receptor beta chain is given with its context. Its specificity is not known. The sample originates from a study of cytotoxic CD8 clonotypes in ibrutinib-treated CLL. Study in general: When averaged across all of the samples, the counts came to some 250,000 productive templates and 85,000 to 95,000 productive rearrangements.

Clones were sequenced by immunoSEQ multiplex PCR, and TCRdb holds only the in-frame ones, with some missing. The data contain approximately 300,000 clones, more than 65% of them singletons. Study observations and caveats: Clonality was higher at baseline than in age-matched healthy donors and tracked circulating CD8+ T-cell counts.

This material consisted of PBMCs, taken before ibrutinib treatment. The receptor was derived from a human donor with chronic lymphocytic leukemia.

The CDR3 DNA follows: TGTGCCTGGAGCGGGGACGTACCTTACGAGCAGTACTTC. Translating it yields CAWSGDVPYEQYF. The gene calls are TRBV30 and TRBJ2-7; D may be TRBD1 or TRBD2 (5 bases each). Germline assignment: CDR1 GTSNPN and CDR2 SVGIG (reference sequence). CDR3 length: 13 residues. V gave up 3 bases and J gave up 4 bases, with 13 bases separating them.